This is a list of T cell receptor beta chains from one sample in a study of tumor-infiltrating lymphocytes in primary liver carcinoma. TCRdb re-called the multiplex PCR reads with MiXCR, one entry per CDR3 protein. There are over 95,000 distinct CDR3 sequences in the sample; 55% to 70% occur only once, and 9% to 10% lies in the top ten. Sequenced input: liver tumor tissue from sampling region 5. The receptors were sampled from a woman aged 60-75 years with primary liver carcinoma and hepatitis B virus infection. CDR3s include the opening cysteine and the closing phenylalanine or tryptophan. Each record gives: D gene, clone size, V gene, J gene, CDR3 DNA, CDR3 protein. D genes are given only for firm matches. Size is omitted from some rows. Given values are once, few, many or a class for expanded clones.

d_call: .; clone_size: .; v_call: TRBV2; j_call: TRBJ1-5; cdr3_nt: TGTGCCAGCAGTGCCGGGGGTTATCAGCCACATCATTTT; cdr3_aa: CASSAGGYQPHHF
d_call: TRBD2; clone_size: .; v_call: TRBV11-1; j_call: TRBJ2-1; cdr3_nt: TGTGCCAGCAGGTTAGAGGCTAGCGGGAGGTACAATGAGCAGTCCTTC; cdr3_aa: CASRLEASGRYNEQSF
d_call: .; clone_size: many; v_call: TRBV29-1; j_call: TRBJ1-1; cdr3_nt: TGCAGCGTGGGGGGGCCCGGGACATCTAACACTGAAGCTTTCTTT; cdr3_aa: CSVGGPGTSNTEAFF
d_call: .; clone_size: .; v_call: TRBV11-3; j_call: TRBJ2-3; cdr3_nt: TGTGCCAGCAGACCAGCGGATGGCACAGATACGCAGTATTTT; cdr3_aa: CASRPADGTDTQYF
d_call: TRBD1; clone_size: few; v_call: TRBV20-1; j_call: TRBJ1-2; cdr3_nt: TGCAGTGCTAGTGCAGACAGGGGGCGAGGCTACACCTTC; cdr3_aa: CSASADRGRGYTF
d_call: .; clone_size: .; v_call: TRBV6-6; j_call: TRBJ2-1; cdr3_nt: TGTGCCGACATCAACCGGGACAGGGTAAGTAGCGGGAAACGATGGGGTATCAATGAGCAGTTCTTC; cdr3_aa: CADINRDRVSSGKRWGINEQFF
d_call: .; clone_size: many; v_call: TRBV12-3/TRBV12-4; j_call: TRBJ2-2; cdr3_nt: TGTGCCAGCAGTTTAGGCGCGGGCCCCGGGGAGCTGTTTTTT; cdr3_aa: CASSLGAGPGELFF
d_call: .; clone_size: .; v_call: TRBV11-2; j_call: TRBJ2-1; cdr3_nt: TGTACCAGCAGCTGGGCTAGCAGGTTTAACGATGAGCACTTCTTC; cdr3_aa: CTSSWASRFNDEHFF
d_call: .; clone_size: .; v_call: TRBV6-5; j_call: TRBJ1-2; cdr3_nt: TGTGCTAGCAGTTACTCGCAGGGGTCTAACTATGACTACACCTTC; cdr3_aa: CASSYSQGSNYDYTF
d_call: .; clone_size: medium-sized; v_call: TRBV11-2; j_call: TRBJ1-1; cdr3_nt: TGTGCCAGCAGCCCTAGAATGAACACTGAAGCTTTCTTT; cdr3_aa: CASSPRMNTEAFF
d_call: .; clone_size: many; v_call: TRBV12-5; j_call: TRBJ2-1; cdr3_nt: TGTGCTAGTGATCTGTACAATGAGCAGTTCTTC; cdr3_aa: CASDLYNEQFF
d_call: TRBD2; clone_size: once; v_call: TRBV7-3; j_call: TRBJ2-2; cdr3_nt: TGTGCCAGCAACCCGAGGACTAGCGGGGTATCCGGGGAGCTGTTTTTT; cdr3_aa: CASNPRTSGVSGELFF
d_call: .; clone_size: .; v_call: TRBV5-1; j_call: TRBJ2-5; cdr3_nt: TGCGCCAGCAGGTTGGGCCTAGGGGGGGTTCTCCAAGAGACCCAGTACTTC; cdr3_aa: CASRLGLGGVLQETQYF
d_call: .; clone_size: .; v_call: TRBV29-1; j_call: TRBJ1-3; cdr3_nt: TGCAGCGTTGTTCCAGGGAACGGAAACGCAATATATTTT; cdr3_aa: CSVVPGNGNAIYF
d_call: .; clone_size: .; v_call: TRBV11-2; j_call: TRBJ2-5; cdr3_nt: TGTGCTAGCAGCATGCAAGAGACCCAGTACTTC; cdr3_aa: CASSMQETQYF
d_call: .; clone_size: .; v_call: TRBV29-1; j_call: TRBJ2-1; cdr3_nt: TGCAGCCTGAGGTCAGGAGGGTCCCGGGCGGGTGAGCAGTTCTTC; cdr3_aa: CSLRSGGSRAGEQFF
d_call: TRBD2; clone_size: .; v_call: TRBV7-9; j_call: TRBJ2-1; cdr3_nt: TGTGCCAGCAGCTTAGGACTAGCGGGGGACAATGAGCAGTTCTTC; cdr3_aa: CASSLGLAGDNEQFF
d_call: .; clone_size: .; v_call: TRBV11-2; j_call: TRBJ2-2; cdr3_nt: TGTGCCAGCTGCTTAACGGAACAAAACACTGGGGAGCTGTTTTTT; cdr3_aa: CASCLTEQNTGELFF
d_call: .; clone_size: .; v_call: TRBV29-1; j_call: TRBJ1-1; cdr3_nt: TGCAGCGCCGGGATAGCGAACACTGAAGCTGTCTTT; cdr3_aa: CSAGIANTEAVF
d_call: .; clone_size: .; v_call: TRBV2; j_call: TRBJ2-5; cdr3_nt: TGTGCCAGCAGCGTGACTAGTAGCCAAGAGACCCAGTACTTC; cdr3_aa: CASSVTSSQETQYF
d_call: TRBD2; clone_size: once; v_call: TRBV14; j_call: TRBJ2-4; cdr3_nt: TGTGCCAGCAGCCGCTTGACCGATAGCGGGTGGTCGGTAAACATTCAGTACTTC; cdr3_aa: CASSRLTDSGWSVNIQYF
d_call: .; clone_size: .; v_call: TRBV11-2; j_call: TRBJ1-2; cdr3_nt: TGTGCCAGCTGCGTACGACAGGTTTCTTCGTATGGCTGCACCTTC; cdr3_aa: CASCVRQVSSYGCTF
d_call: .; clone_size: .; v_call: TRBV28; j_call: TRBJ2-6; cdr3_nt: TGTGTCAGCAGTTTTATTGGGGCGCGGGGGGCCAACGTCCTGACTTTC; cdr3_aa: CVSSFIGARGANVLTF
d_call: TRBD1; clone_size: .; v_call: TRBV29-1; j_call: TRBJ2-3; cdr3_nt: TGCAGCGTAGACAGGGGGAGGAGCACAGATACGCAGTATTTT; cdr3_aa: CSVDRGRSTDTQYF
d_call: .; clone_size: .; v_call: TRBV11-2; j_call: TRBJ2-7; cdr3_nt: TGTGCCAGCAGCCCTCAGAGTGGAGGCCGCTACGAGCAGTACTTC; cdr3_aa: CASSPQSGGRYEQYF
d_call: .; clone_size: many; v_call: TRBV6-1; j_call: TRBJ1-1; cdr3_nt: TGTGCCAGCCAAGGGAACACTGAAGCTTTCTTT; cdr3_aa: CASQGNTEAFF
d_call: TRBD1; clone_size: few; v_call: TRBV30; j_call: TRBJ2-7; cdr3_nt: TGTGACTGGAGTGGCGACAGGGGTTTGATGTACTTC; cdr3_aa: CDWSGDRGLMYF
d_call: .; clone_size: many; v_call: TRBV12-3/TRBV12-4; j_call: TRBJ1-5; cdr3_nt: TGTGCCAGCAGTTTACAGACGGCTCAGCCCCAGCATTTT; cdr3_aa: CASSLQTAQPQHF
d_call: .; clone_size: few; v_call: TRBV20-1; j_call: TRBJ2-3; cdr3_nt: TGCAGTGCTAGTATTGTGGGCACAGATACGCAGTATTTT; cdr3_aa: CSASIVGTDTQYF
d_call: TRBD1; clone_size: medium-sized; v_call: TRBV6-2/TRBV6-3; j_call: TRBJ1-1; cdr3_nt: TGTGCCAGCAGTCCCTGGGACAGGGGGTTCACTGAAGCTTTCTTT; cdr3_aa: CASSPWDRGFTEAFF
d_call: .; clone_size: .; v_call: TRBV29-1; j_call: TRBJ2-3; cdr3_nt: TGCAGTGTTGAAGATTTTCGGCCCCCGGACACAGATACGCAGTATTTT; cdr3_aa: CSVEDFRPPDTDTQYF
d_call: TRBD1; clone_size: .; v_call: TRBV11-2; j_call: TRBJ2-1; cdr3_nt: TGTGCCAGCAGCTCAACCCATGGACAGGGGTACAGGGGTAAGCAGTTCTTC; cdr3_aa: CASSSTHGQGYRGKQFF
d_call: TRBD1; clone_size: .; v_call: TRBV28; j_call: TRBJ1-1; cdr3_nt: TGTGCCAGCAGTCCGACGGGACAGGGTAACACTGAAACCTTCTTT; cdr3_aa: CASSPTGQGNTETFF
d_call: TRBD2; clone_size: .; v_call: TRBV29-1; j_call: TRBJ2-3; cdr3_nt: TGCAGCGTTCACTCGGGGGGGGCTAACCTCTATACGCAGTACTTT; cdr3_aa: CSVHSGGANLYTQYF
d_call: .; clone_size: .; v_call: TRBV29-1; j_call: TRBJ1-3; cdr3_nt: TGCAGCGTTCAAGCTACTCATGGCTCTGGAAGCACCATATATTTT; cdr3_aa: CSVQATHGSGSTIYF
d_call: .; clone_size: many; v_call: TRBV12-3/TRBV12-4; j_call: TRBJ2-2; cdr3_nt: TGTGCCAGCAGTTTGACGGGCCCCGGGGAGCTGTTTTTT; cdr3_aa: CASSLTGPGELFF
d_call: .; clone_size: .; v_call: TRBV11-2; j_call: TRBJ1-3; cdr3_nt: TGTGCCAGCAACTTACTGGCTGGAAACACCATATATTTT; cdr3_aa: CASNLLAGNTIYF
d_call: .; clone_size: .; v_call: TRBV11-2; j_call: TRBJ2-7; cdr3_nt: TGTGCCAGCAGCTGCGAAACCAGGGCCTACGAGCAATACTTC; cdr3_aa: CASSCETRAYEQYF
d_call: .; clone_size: many; v_call: TRBV6-2/TRBV6-3; j_call: TRBJ2-7; cdr3_nt: TGTGCCAGCAGCCAAGGGCGGTTTTTAATATACGAGCAGTACTTC; cdr3_aa: CASSQGRFLIYEQYF
d_call: TRBD2; clone_size: .; v_call: TRBV29-1; j_call: TRBJ2-3; cdr3_nt: TGCTGCGTTAAGGGAGGGGTGGGACCCACAGATACGCAGTATTTT; cdr3_aa: CCVKGGVGPTDTQYF
d_call: .; clone_size: once; v_call: TRBV2; j_call: TRBJ2-6; cdr3_nt: TGTGCCAGCGGTGGAGCGTTGCCTGGGGCCAACGTCCTGACTTTC; cdr3_aa: CASGGALPGANVLTF
d_call: .; clone_size: .; v_call: TRBV11-3; j_call: TRBJ2-1; cdr3_nt: TGTGCCAACAGCTTGGCAGTGGCTGCCCGGGGTGAGCTGTTCTTC; cdr3_aa: CANSLAVAARGELFF
d_call: .; clone_size: once; v_call: TRBV4-1; j_call: TRBJ2-1; cdr3_nt: TGCGCCAGCAGCCAAGTTGAGAGTGAGCATTTCTTC; cdr3_aa: CASSQVESEHFF
d_call: TRBD2; clone_size: .; v_call: TRBV11-1; j_call: TRBJ2-3; cdr3_nt: TGTGCCAGCAGCCTTAGCGGGAGGCGTACAGATATGCAGTATTTT; cdr3_aa: CASSLSGRRTDMQYF
d_call: .; clone_size: .; v_call: TRBV6-6; j_call: TRBJ2-7; cdr3_nt: TGTGCCAACAGCGAGCGACTCCAATTCGAGCAGTACTTC; cdr3_aa: CANSERLQFEQYF
d_call: .; clone_size: many; v_call: TRBV30; j_call: TRBJ1-2; cdr3_nt: TGTGCCTGGAGTAAAGGGTGGAACTATGGCTACACCTTC; cdr3_aa: CAWSKGWNYGYTF
d_call: .; clone_size: many; v_call: TRBV5-4; j_call: TRBJ1-2; cdr3_nt: TGTGCCAGCAGCTTGGAACGGGGAGGAGGCTACACCTTC; cdr3_aa: CASSLERGGGYTF
d_call: .; clone_size: once; v_call: TRBV30; j_call: TRBJ1-2; cdr3_nt: TGTGCCTGGACGAAGCACAGGAGTGGCTACACCTTC; cdr3_aa: CAWTKHRSGYTF
d_call: .; clone_size: .; v_call: TRBV5-1; j_call: TRBJ2-3; cdr3_nt: TGCGCCAGCAGCTACGAGATTTCCCGGGCTATGAATACGCAGTATTTT; cdr3_aa: CASSYEISRAMNTQYF
d_call: TRBD1; clone_size: .; v_call: TRBV6-5; j_call: TRBJ1-1; cdr3_nt: TGTGTTAGCAGGCCCAGGGGGCAGAAGAACACTGAAGCTTTCTTT; cdr3_aa: CVSRPRGQKNTEAFF